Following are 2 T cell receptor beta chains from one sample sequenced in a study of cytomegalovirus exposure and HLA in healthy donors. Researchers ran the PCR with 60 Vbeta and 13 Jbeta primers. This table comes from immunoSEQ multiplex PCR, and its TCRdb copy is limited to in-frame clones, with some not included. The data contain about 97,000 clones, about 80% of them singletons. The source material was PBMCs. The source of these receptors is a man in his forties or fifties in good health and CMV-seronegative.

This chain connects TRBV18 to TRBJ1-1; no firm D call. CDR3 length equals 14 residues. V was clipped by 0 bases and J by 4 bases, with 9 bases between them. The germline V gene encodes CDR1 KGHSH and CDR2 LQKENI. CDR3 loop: CASSPPGVSTEAFF. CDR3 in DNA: TGTGCCAGCTCACCACCCGGGGTATCCACTGAAGCTTTCTTT.

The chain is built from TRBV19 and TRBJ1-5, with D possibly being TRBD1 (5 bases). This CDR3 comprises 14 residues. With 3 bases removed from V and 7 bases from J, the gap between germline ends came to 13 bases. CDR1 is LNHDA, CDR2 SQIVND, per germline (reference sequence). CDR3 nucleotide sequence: TGTGCCAGTAGTATTGGGGGGGGATCCCAGCCCCAGCATTTT. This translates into CASSIGGGSQPQHF.